A selection of T cell receptor beta chains follows, all from one sample in a study of blood T cell repertoires in COVID-19. Only in-frame clones appear in the TCRdb table, and some are missing; sequencing was by immunoSEQ multiplex PCR. This sample has around 500,000 clones, with more than 75% found just once. Sequencing was carried out using PBMCs or T cells enriched from blood (not recorded which). These receptors all stem from a woman aged 40-49 years who had recovered from COVID-19. CDR3s include the opening cysteine and the closing phenylalanine or tryptophan. The order of the fields is clone size, D gene, CDR3 length, V gene, J gene, CDR3 DNA, CDR3 protein. A D gene is named only where the DNA matches it firmly. Rows may omit the clone size; those that give it use once, few, many or a size class.

few	TRBD1	14	TRBV11-3	TRBJ1-1	TGTGCCAGCGGGGTTGGGACAGGGGGCACTGAAGCTTTCTTT	CASGVGTGGTEAFF
.	TRBD2	16	TRBV13	TRBJ2-7	TGTGCCAGCAGCTTGGGGCCGGGACTAGCGGCCTACGAGCAGTACTTC	CASSLGPGLAAYEQYF
once	TRBD1	16	TRBV27	TRBJ1-1	TGTGCCAGCAGTTTCTTTTCCGGGGCAGGGGGCGGTGAAGCTTTCTTT	CASSFFSGAGGGEAFF
.	TRBD2	16	TRBV24-1	TRBJ2-1	TGTGCCACCAGTGATGTGGGCGGGAGCTCCTACAATGAGCAGTTCTTC	CATSDVGGSSYNEQFF
once	TRBD1	14	TRBV19	TRBJ1-2	TGTGCCAGTAGTCCGGGACAGGGAGGCTATGGCTACACCTTC	CASSPGQGGYGYTF
once	TRBD2	16	TRBV9	TRBJ2-1	TGTGCCAGCAGCGAAACTAGCGGGAGGCTCTACAATGAGCAGTTCTTC	CASSETSGRLYNEQFF
.	TRBD2	15	TRBV4-1	TRBJ2-2	TGCGCCAGCAGCCTGCTTGGGGGGGTAGGCGGGGAGCTGTTTTTT	CASSLLGGVGGELFF
.	.	14	TRBV7-9	TRBJ1-5	TGTGCCAGCAGCCCGGACAGCGGCTATCAGCCCCAGCATTTT	CASSPDSGYQPQHF
few	TRBD1	15	TRBV10-1	TRBJ2-2	TGCGCCAGCGGACAGGGGGCCGCGAACACCGGGGAGCTGTTTTTT	CASGQGAANTGELFF
.	.	15	TRBV6-5	TRBJ2-7	TGTGCCAGCAGTTACTCGATTACAGTTAACTACGAGCAGTACTTC	CASSYSITVNYEQYF
.	.	14	TRBV5-4	TRBJ1-2	TGTGCCAGCAGCTTGGACAGTATAAACTATGGCTACACCTTC	CASSLDSINYGYTF
.	TRBD1	17	TRBV5-1	TRBJ2-5	TGCGCCAGCAGCACAACGCAAGGGACAGGGGGTGGGGAGACCCAGTACTTC	CASSTTQGTGGGETQYF
.	TRBD1	15	TRBV4-1	TRBJ2-1	TGCGCCAGCAGCCAAGAGGGACAGAGTTACAATGAGCAGTTCTTC	CASSQEGQSYNEQFF
.	.	15	TRBV29-1	TRBJ2-1	TGCAGCTCCGGCGGCGGAAGGAGCTCCTACAATGAGCAGTTCTTC	CSSGGGRSSYNEQFF
.	TRBD2	17	TRBV5-4	TRBJ2-1	TGTGCCAGCAGCTTGGTGGTCGGGAGGCGCCTTTTAAATGAGCAGTTCTTC	CASSLVVGRRLLNEQFF
.	TRBD2	14	TRBV12-5	TRBJ2-7	TGTGCTAGTGCCCAACTAGCGGGTCACTACGAGCAGTACTTC	CASAQLAGHYEQYF
.	TRBD2	15	TRBV24-1	TRBJ2-2	TGTGCCACCAGTGATTCTAGCGGGAGCCCCGGGGAGCTGTTTTTT	CATSDSSGSPGELFF
.	.	14	TRBV7-2	TRBJ2-7	TGTGCCAGCAGCCCAAGCAGGGGATCCTACGAGCAGTACTTC	CASSPSRGSYEQYF
.	.	15	TRBV2	TRBJ1-6	TGTGCCAGCAGTGAAGCGGGCCCGTGGAATTCACCCCTCCACTTT	CASSEAGPWNSPLHF
.	TRBD1	16	TRBV27	TRBJ2-7	TGTGCCAGCAAGTCCACAGGGGGACAACCCCCCTACGAGCAGTACTTC	CASKSTGGQPPYEQYF
.	.	17	TRBV3-1/TRBV3-2	TRBJ1-4	TGTGCCAGCAGCCCCCGGTGGGGAGCTGCAACTAATGAAAAACTGTTTTTT	CASSPRWGAATNEKLFF
.	TRBD1	14	TRBV19	TRBJ2-7	TGTGCCAGTAGTATTGACAGGGATTCCTACGAGCAGTACTTC	CASSIDRDSYEQYF